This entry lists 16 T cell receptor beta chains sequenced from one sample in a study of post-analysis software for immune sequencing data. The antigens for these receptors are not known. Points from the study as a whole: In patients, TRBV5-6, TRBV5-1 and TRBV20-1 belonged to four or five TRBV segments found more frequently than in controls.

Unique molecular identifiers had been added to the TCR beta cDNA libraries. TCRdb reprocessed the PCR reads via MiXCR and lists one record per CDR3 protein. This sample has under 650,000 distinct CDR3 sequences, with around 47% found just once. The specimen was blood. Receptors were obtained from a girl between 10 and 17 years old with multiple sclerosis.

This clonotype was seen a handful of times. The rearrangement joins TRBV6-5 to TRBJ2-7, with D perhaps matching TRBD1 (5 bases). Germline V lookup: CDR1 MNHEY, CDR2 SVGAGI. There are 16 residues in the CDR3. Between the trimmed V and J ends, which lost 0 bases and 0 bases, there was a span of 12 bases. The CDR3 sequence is CASSYSDSRSSYEQYF. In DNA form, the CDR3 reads TGTGCCAGCAGTTACTCTGACAGCAGGAGCTCCTACGAGCAGTACTTC.

CDR3: CASSLGGTSGAQETQYF. DNA for the CDR3: TGTGCCAGCAGCTTAGGGGGGACTAGCGGGGCCCAAGAGACCCAGTACTTC. This chain connects TRBV7-2 to TRBJ2-5, with 13 bases matching TRBD2. V was pared by 1 base and J by 1 base, with 3 bases of the junction left unmatched. This CDR3 is built from 17 residues. CDR1 is SGHTA and CDR2 is FQGNSA in the germline V gene.

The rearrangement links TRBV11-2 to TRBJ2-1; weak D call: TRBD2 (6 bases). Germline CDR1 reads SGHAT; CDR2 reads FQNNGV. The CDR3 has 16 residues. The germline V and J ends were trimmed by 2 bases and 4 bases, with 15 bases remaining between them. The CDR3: CASSLHGGDLYNEQFF. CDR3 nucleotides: TGTGCCAGCAGCTTACATGGAGGGGACCTTTACAATGAGCAGTTCTTC.

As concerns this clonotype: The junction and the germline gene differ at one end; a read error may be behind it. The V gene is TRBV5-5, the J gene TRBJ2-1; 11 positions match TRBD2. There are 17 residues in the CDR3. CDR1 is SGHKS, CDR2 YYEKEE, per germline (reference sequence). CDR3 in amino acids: CASSLDSGRASYIEQFF. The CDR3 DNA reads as TGTGCCAGCAGCTTGGATAGCGGGAGGGCCTCATACATTGAGCAGTTCTTC.

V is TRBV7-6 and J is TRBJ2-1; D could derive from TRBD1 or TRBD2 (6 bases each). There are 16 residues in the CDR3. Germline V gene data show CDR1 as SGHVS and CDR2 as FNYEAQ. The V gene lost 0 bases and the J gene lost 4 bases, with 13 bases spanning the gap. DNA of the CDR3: TGTGCCAGCAGCTTAGCGCGGGACACCCTTTACAATGAGCAGTTCTTC. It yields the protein CASSLARDTLYNEQFF. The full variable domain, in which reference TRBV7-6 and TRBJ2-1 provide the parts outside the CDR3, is GAGVSQSPRYKVTKRGQDVALRCDPISGHVSLYWYRQALGQGPEFLTYFNYEAQQDKSGLPNDRFSAERPEGSISTLTIQRTEQRDSAMYRCASSLARDTLYNEQFFGPGTRLTVL.

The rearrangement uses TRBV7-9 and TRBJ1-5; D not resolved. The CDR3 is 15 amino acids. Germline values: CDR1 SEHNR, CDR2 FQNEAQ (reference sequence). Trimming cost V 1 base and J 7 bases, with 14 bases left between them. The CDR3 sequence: CASSLGTEGRQPQHF. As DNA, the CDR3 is TGTGCCAGCAGCTTAGGGACGGAAGGAAGGCAGCCCCAGCATTTT.

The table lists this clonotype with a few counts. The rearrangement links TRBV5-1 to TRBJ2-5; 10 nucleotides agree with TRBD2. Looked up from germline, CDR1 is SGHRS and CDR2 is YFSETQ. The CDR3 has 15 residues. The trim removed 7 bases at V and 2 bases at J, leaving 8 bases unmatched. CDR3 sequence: CASARLAGLQETQYF. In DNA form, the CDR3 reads TGCGCCAGCGCTAGACTAGCGGGTCTACAAGAGACCCAGTACTTC. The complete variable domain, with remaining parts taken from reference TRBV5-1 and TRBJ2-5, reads KAGVTQTPRYLIKTRGQQVTLSCSPISGHRSVSWYQQTPGQGLQFLFEYFSETQRNKGNFPGRFSGRQFSNSRSEMNVSTLELGDSALYLCASARLAGLQETQYFGPGTRLLVL.

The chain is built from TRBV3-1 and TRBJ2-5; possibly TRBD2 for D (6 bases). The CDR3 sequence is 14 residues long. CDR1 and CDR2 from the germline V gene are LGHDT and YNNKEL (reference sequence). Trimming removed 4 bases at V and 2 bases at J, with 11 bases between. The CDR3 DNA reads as TGTGCCAGCAGCCCCGGGAGCGGTCAAGAGACCCAGTACTTC. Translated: CASSPGSGQETQYF.

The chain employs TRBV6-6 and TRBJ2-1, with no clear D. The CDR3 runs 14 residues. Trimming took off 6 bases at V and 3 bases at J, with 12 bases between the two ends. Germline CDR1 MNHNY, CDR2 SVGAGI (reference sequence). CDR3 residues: CASRLRGNYNEQFF. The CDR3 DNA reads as TGTGCCAGCAGGTTGAGAGGCAACTACAATGAGCAGTTCTTC.

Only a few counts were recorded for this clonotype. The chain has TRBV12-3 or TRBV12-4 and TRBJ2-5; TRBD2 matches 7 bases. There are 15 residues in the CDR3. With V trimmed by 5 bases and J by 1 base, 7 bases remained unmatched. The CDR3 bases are TGTGCCAGCAGTGACACCGGGACTATCCAAGAGACCCAGTACTTC. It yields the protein CASSDTGTIQETQYF.

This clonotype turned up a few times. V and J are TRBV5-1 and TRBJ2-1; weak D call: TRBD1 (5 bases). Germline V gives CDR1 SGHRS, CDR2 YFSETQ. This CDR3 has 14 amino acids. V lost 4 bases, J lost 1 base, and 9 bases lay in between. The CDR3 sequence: CASSPDNSYNEQFF. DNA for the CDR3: TGCGCCAGCAGCCCGGACAATTCCTACAATGAGCAGTTCTTC. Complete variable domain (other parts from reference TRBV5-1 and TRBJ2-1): KAGVTQTPRYLIKTRGQQVTLSCSPISGHRSVSWYQQTPGQGLQFLFEYFSETQRNKGNFPGRFSGRQFSNSRSEMNVSTLELGDSALYLCASSPDNSYNEQFFGPGTRLTVL.

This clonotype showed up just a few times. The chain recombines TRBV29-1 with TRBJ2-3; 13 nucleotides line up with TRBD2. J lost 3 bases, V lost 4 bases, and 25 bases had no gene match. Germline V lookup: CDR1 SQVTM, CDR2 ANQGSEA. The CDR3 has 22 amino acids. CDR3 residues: CSVVARTVALVGLAGVTDTQYF. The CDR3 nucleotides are TGCAGCGTTGTAGCGAGGACAGTAGCGCTTGTTGGACTAGCGGGGGTAACAGATACGCAGTATTTT.

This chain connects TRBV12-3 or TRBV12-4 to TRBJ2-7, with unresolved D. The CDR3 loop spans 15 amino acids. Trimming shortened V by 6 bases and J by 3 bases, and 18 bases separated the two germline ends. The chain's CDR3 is CASSPRGQADYEQYF. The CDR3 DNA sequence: TGTGCCAGCAGCCCCCGTGGGCAGGCGGACTACGAGCAGTACTTC.

CDR3 region: CSAYDRPNTGELFF. The CDR3 DNA reads as TGCAGTGCTTACGACAGACCGAACACCGGGGAGCTGTTTTTT. The gene calls are TRBV20-1 and TRBJ2-2; a weak D match, TRBD1 (5 bases). The V end lost 5 bases, the J end lost 0 bases, and 10 bases lay between the germline ends. The CDR3 length is 14 residues. The germline V gene has CDR1 DFQATT and CDR2 SNEGSKA (reference sequence).

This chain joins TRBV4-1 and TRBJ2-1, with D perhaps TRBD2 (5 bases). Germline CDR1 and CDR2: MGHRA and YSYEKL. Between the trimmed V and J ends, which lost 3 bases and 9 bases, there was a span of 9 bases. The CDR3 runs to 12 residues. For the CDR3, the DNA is TGCGCCAGCAGCCACGTCGGAGGTGAGCAGTTCTTC. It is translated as CASSHVGGEQFF.

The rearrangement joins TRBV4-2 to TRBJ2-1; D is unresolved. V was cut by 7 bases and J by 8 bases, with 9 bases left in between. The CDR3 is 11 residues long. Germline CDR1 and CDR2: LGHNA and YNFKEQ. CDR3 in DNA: TGTGCCAGCAACTCGGGCGATGAGCAGTTCTTC. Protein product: CASNSGDEQFF.